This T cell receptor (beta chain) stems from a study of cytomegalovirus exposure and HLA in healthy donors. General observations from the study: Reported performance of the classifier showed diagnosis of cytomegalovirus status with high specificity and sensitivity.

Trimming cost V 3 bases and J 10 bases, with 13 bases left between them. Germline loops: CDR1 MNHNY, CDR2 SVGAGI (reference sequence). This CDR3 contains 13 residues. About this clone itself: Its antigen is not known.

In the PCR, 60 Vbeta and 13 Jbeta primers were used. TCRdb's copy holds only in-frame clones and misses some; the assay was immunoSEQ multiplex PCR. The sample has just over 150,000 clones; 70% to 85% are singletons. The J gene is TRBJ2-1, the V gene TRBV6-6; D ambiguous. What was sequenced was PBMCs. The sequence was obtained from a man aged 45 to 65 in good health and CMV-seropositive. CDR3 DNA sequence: TGTGCCAGCAGTTATGGCGGCCGGCCGGAGCAGTTCTTC. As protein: CASSYGGRPEQFF.